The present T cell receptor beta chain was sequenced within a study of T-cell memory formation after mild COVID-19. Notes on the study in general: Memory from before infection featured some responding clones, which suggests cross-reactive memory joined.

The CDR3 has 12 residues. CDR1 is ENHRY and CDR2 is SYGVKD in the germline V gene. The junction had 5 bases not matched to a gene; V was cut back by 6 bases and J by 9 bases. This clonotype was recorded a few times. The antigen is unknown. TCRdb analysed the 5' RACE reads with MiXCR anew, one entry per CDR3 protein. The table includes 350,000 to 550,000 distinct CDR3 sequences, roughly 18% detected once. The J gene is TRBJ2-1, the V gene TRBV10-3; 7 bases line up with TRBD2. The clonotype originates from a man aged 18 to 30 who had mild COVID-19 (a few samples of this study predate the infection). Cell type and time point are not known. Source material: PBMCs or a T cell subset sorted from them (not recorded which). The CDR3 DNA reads TGTGCCATCAGAAGGACTAGTGGTGAGCAGTTCTTC. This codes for CAIRRTSGEQFF.